The T cell receptor beta chain described here comes from a study of shared clonotypes between healthy human individuals. The CDR3 spans 12 residues. Looked up from germline, CDR1 is ENHRY and CDR2 is SYGVKD. The V end lost 10 bases, the J end lost 5 bases, and 14 bases lay between the germline ends. This table comes from immunoSEQ multiplex PCR, and its TCRdb copy is limited to in-frame clones, with some not included. The sample contains more than 1.2 million clones, 98% to 99% of which appear only once. Sequences were obtained from naive CD4+ T cells sorted from blood. Regarding subset: CD45RA+ positively selected. This clonotype was sampled from a man aged 25-45 years in good health. V gene TRBV10-3 combines with J gene TRBJ2-5, with D maybe TRBD1 (5 bases). The CDR3 DNA is TGTGCCACCCAGGTGGCAGGGGAGACCCAGTACTTC. Its translation: CATQVAGETQYF.